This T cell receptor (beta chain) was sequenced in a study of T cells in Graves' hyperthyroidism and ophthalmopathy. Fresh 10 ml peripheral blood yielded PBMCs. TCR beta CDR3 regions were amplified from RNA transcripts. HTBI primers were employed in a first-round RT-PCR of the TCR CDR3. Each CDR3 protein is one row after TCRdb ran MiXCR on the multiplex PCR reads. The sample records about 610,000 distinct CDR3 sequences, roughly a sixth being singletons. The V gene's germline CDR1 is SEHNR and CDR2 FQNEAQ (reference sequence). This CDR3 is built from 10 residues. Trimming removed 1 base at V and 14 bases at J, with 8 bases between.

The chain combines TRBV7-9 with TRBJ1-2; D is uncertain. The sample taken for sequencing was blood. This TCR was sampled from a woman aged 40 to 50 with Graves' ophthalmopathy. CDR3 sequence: CASSLGSLTF. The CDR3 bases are TGTGCCAGCAGCTTAGGCAGCCTAACCTTC. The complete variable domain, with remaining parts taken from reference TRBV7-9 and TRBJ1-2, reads DTGVSQNPRHKITKRGQNVTFRCDPISEHNRLYWYRQTLGQGPEFLTYFQNEAQLEKSRLLSDRFSAERPKGSFSTLEIQRTEQGDSAMYLCASSLGSLTFGSGTRLTVV.